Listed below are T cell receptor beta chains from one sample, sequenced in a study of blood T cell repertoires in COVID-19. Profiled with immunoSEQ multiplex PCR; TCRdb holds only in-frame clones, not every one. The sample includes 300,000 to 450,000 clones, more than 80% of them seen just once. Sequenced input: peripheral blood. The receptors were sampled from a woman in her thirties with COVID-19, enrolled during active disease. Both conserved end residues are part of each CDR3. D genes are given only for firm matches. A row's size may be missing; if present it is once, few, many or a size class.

CDR3: CASSSTGADTQYF
DNA: TGTGCCAGCAGCTCCACAGGGGCAGATACGCAGTATTTT
J: TRBJ2-3
V: TRBV11-2
size: -
D: TRBD1

CDR3: CASSQGQRQTTEQFF
DNA: TGTGCCAGCAGCCAGGGTCAAAGACAGACGACTGAGCAGTTCTTC
J: TRBJ2-1
V: TRBV4-2
size: -
D: -

CDR3: CASSGAGYNSPLHF
DNA: TGTGCCAGCAGTGGGGCAGGATATAATTCACCCCTCCACTTT
J: TRBJ1-6
V: TRBV27
size: -
D: -

CDR3: CASSLGGRTGTGELFF
DNA: TGTGCCAGCAGCTTAGGAGGGAGGACGGGCACCGGGGAGCTGTTTTTT
J: TRBJ2-2
V: TRBV7-2
size: -
D: -

CDR3: CASSNLRGGGFSGNTIYF
DNA: TGTGCCAGCAGCAATCTGCGCGGGGGAGGTTTCTCTGGAAACACCATATATTTT
J: TRBJ1-3
V: TRBV9
size: once
D: -

CDR3: CASSLAYVDRVGGYTF
DNA: TGTGCCAGCAGCTTAGCGTACGTAGACAGGGTAGGCGGCTACACCTTC
J: TRBJ1-2
V: TRBV7-9
size: many
D: TRBD1

CDR3: CATSDLGTGETDTQYF
DNA: TGTGCCACCAGTGATCTTGGGACAGGTGAAACAGATACGCAGTATTTT
J: TRBJ2-3
V: TRBV24-1
size: -
D: TRBD1

CDR3: CASSLDTEQFF
DNA: TGTGCCAGCAGCTTAGACACTGAGCAGTTCTTC
J: TRBJ2-1
V: TRBV7-2
size: few
D: -

CDR3: CATSRGGTGRYEQYF
DNA: TGTGCCACCAGCAGAGGGGGGACAGGGCGATACGAGCAGTACTTC
J: TRBJ2-7
V: TRBV15
size: -
D: TRBD1

CDR3: CASSSTASGNTIYF
DNA: TGTGCCAGCAGCTCGACAGCCTCTGGAAACACCATATATTTT
J: TRBJ1-3
V: TRBV7-2
size: few
D: -

CDR3: CASSYSKTVNTEAFF
DNA: TGTGCCAGCAGTTACTCGAAGACAGTGAACACTGAAGCTTTCTTT
J: TRBJ1-1
V: TRBV6-5
size: -
D: -

CDR3: CSAQGERLSSYNEQFF
DNA: TGCAGCGCCCAAGGGGAACGGTTAAGCTCCTACAATGAGCAGTTCTTC
J: TRBJ2-1
V: TRBV29-1
size: -
D: -

CDR3: CAAPGTPQGANYGYTF
DNA: TGTGCCGCTCCTGGGACCCCACAGGGGGCGAACTATGGCTACACCTTC
J: TRBJ1-2
V: TRBV30
size: many
D: TRBD1

CDR3: CASSLRQGGDEKLFF
DNA: TGTGCCAGCAGCCTACGACAGGGGGGGGATGAAAAACTGTTTTTT
J: TRBJ1-4
V: TRBV2
size: -
D: TRBD1

CDR3: CASSNVLDGYTF
DNA: TGTGCCAGCAGCAATGTACTTGATGGCTACACCTTC
J: TRBJ1-2
V: TRBV7-2
size: -
D: -

CDR3: CASSPQGGSYEQYF
DNA: TGTGCCAGCAGCCCACAGGGGGGTTCCTACGAGCAGTACTTC
J: TRBJ2-7
V: TRBV3-1/TRBV3-2
size: -
D: TRBD1

CDR3: CASSSWDRGHTGELFF
DNA: TGTGCCAGCAGTTCATGGGACAGGGGTCACACCGGGGAGCTGTTTTTT
J: TRBJ2-2
V: TRBV28
size: -
D: TRBD1

CDR3: CASSTLGRTDTEAFF
DNA: TGTGCCAGCAGTACATTAGGGAGAACGGACACTGAAGCTTTCTTT
J: TRBJ1-1
V: TRBV27
size: -
D: -

CDR3: CSVEDTGTGSSYEQYF
DNA: TGCAGCGTTGAAGACACCGGGACAGGGAGCTCCTACGAGCAGTACTTC
J: TRBJ2-7
V: TRBV29-1
size: -
D: TRBD1

CDR3: CASSESGFYNEQFF
DNA: TGCGCCAGCAGTGAGAGCGGTTTCTACAATGAGCAGTTCTTC
J: TRBJ2-1
V: TRBV10-2
size: -
D: -

CDR3: CASSPLRGNTIYF
DNA: TGTGCCAGCAGCCCTCTACGCGGAAACACCATATATTTT
J: TRBJ1-3
V: TRBV7-2
size: few
D: -

CDR3: CASSSNRELGNGYTF
DNA: TGTGCCAGCAGTTCCAACAGGGAGTTGGGTAATGGCTACACCTTC
J: TRBJ1-2
V: TRBV28
size: -
D: -

CDR3: CASSLPQVYEQYF
DNA: TGTGCCAGCAGCTTACCCCAGGTCTACGAGCAGTACTTC
J: TRBJ2-7
V: TRBV7-2
size: -
D: -

CDR3: CASSQDLARGGYGYTF
DNA: TGTGCCAGCAGCCAAGATTTGGCCAGGGGCGGCTATGGCTACACCTTC
J: TRBJ1-2
V: TRBV3-1/TRBV3-2
size: -
D: -

CDR3: CASSLWGTAYEQFF
DNA: TGTGCCAGCAGCTTATGGGGCACTGCCTATGAGCAGTTCTTC
J: TRBJ2-1
V: TRBV7-2
size: -
D: -

CDR3: CASSLEAGRAFF
DNA: TGTGCCAGCAGCTTAGAGGCGGGACGAGCTTTCTTT
J: TRBJ1-1
V: TRBV7-9
size: -
D: -

CDR3: CASRKSAGTGYGYTF
DNA: TGTGCCAGCAGAAAATCCGCCGGGACAGGCTATGGCTACACCTTC
J: TRBJ1-2
V: TRBV6-5
size: -
D: TRBD1

CDR3: CASSPRLAGTNTGELFF
DNA: TGTGCCAGCAGTCCCCGACTAGCGGGAACGAACACCGGGGAGCTGTTTTTT
J: TRBJ2-2
V: TRBV7-8
size: -
D: TRBD2

CDR3: CASSMIQRTNTGELFF
DNA: TGTGCCAGTAGTATGATCCAGCGGACGAACACCGGGGAGCTGTTTTTT
J: TRBJ2-2
V: TRBV19
size: -
D: -

CDR3: CASSGQGLDEKLFF
DNA: TGTGCCAGCAGCGGACAGGGTTTGGATGAAAAACTGTTTTTT
J: TRBJ1-4
V: TRBV7-9
size: once
D: TRBD1

CDR3: CASSLEPSEQGAWSPLHF
DNA: TGTGCCAGCAGCTTAGAGCCTTCTGAACAGGGGGCTTGGTCACCCCTCCACTTT
J: TRBJ1-6
V: TRBV7-6
size: -
D: TRBD1

CDR3: CASSPGSSYNEQFF
DNA: TGTGCCAGCAGCCCCGGGAGCTCCTACAATGAGCAGTTCTTC
J: TRBJ2-1
V: TRBV13
size: -
D: -

CDR3: CASSRTSPNEQFF
DNA: TGTGCCAGCAGCAGGACTAGCCCCAATGAGCAGTTCTTC
J: TRBJ2-1
V: TRBV11-3
size: -
D: TRBD2

CDR3: CASSPGSFSGTQYF
DNA: TGTGCCAGCAGCCCGGGGTCCTTCTCGGGTACGCAGTATTTT
J: TRBJ2-3
V: TRBV5-4
size: -
D: -

CDR3: CASSPEASGSDTQYF
DNA: TGTGCCAGCTCACCGGAGGCTAGCGGATCAGATACGCAGTATTTT
J: TRBJ2-3
V: TRBV18
size: -
D: TRBD2

CDR3: CAGGGETQYF
DNA: TGTGCCGGCGGTGGAGAGACCCAGTACTTC
J: TRBJ2-5
V: TRBV28
size: -
D: -

CDR3: CASRGPGDHYGYTF
DNA: TGTGCCAGCAGGGGCCCAGGGGATCACTATGGCTACACCTTC
J: TRBJ1-2
V: TRBV2
size: once
D: -

CDR3: CASSQDLRTGLAGGSSYNEQFF
DNA: TGCGCCAGCAGCCAAGACCTCCGCACGGGACTAGCGGGAGGGAGCTCCTACAATGAGCAGTTCTTC
J: TRBJ2-1
V: TRBV4-3
size: -
D: TRBD2

CDR3: CASSGLGTGSYNEQFF
DNA: TGTGCCAGCAGCGGGCTAGGGACAGGATCCTACAATGAGCAGTTCTTC
J: TRBJ2-1
V: TRBV7-2
size: -
D: TRBD1

CDR3: CASSIDVGDEQFF
DNA: TGTGCCAGTAGTATAGACGTAGGGGATGAGCAGTTCTTC
J: TRBJ2-1
V: TRBV19
size: few
D: -

CDR3: CASSSRRSRSGNTIYF
DNA: TGTGCCAGCAGTTCACGGCGCTCTAGGTCTGGAAACACCATATATTTT
J: TRBJ1-3
V: TRBV28
size: few
D: -

CDR3: CASSQTLGDSYEQYF
DNA: TGCGCCAGCAGCCAAACTTTAGGGGACAGCTACGAGCAGTACTTC
J: TRBJ2-7
V: TRBV4-1
size: -
D: TRBD1

CDR3: CASSKWGQGAGQPQHF
DNA: TGTGCCAGTAGTAAGTGGGGACAGGGGGCCGGTCAGCCCCAGCATTTT
J: TRBJ1-5
V: TRBV19
size: -
D: TRBD1

CDR3: CASSYTGTGDEKLFF
DNA: TGTGCCAGCAGTTACACCGGGACAGGGGATGAAAAACTGTTTTTT
J: TRBJ1-4
V: TRBV6-8
size: -
D: TRBD1

CDR3: CASHFTVQGTQYF
DNA: TGTGCCAGCCATTTCACGGTCCAGGGAACCCAGTACTTC
J: TRBJ2-5
V: TRBV6-4
size: -
D: -

CDR3: CASSQGTPVGDTQYF
DNA: TGTGCCAGCAGCCAGGGGACTCCTGTCGGAGATACGCAGTATTTT
J: TRBJ2-3
V: TRBV14
size: -
D: -

CDR3: CASSVGGSPLDSPLHF
DNA: TGTGCCAGCAGTGTAGGGGGATCCCCTCTGGATTCACCCCTCCACTTT
J: TRBJ1-6
V: TRBV28
size: -
D: -

CDR3: CASRSERPGELFF
DNA: TGTGCCAGCAGGTCGGAGCGCCCCGGGGAGCTGTTTTTT
J: TRBJ2-2
V: TRBV6-5
size: -
D: -

CDR3: CASSIGTGGEKLFF
DNA: TGTGCCAGCAGCATAGGGACAGGGGGTGAAAAACTGTTTTTT
J: TRBJ1-4
V: TRBV11-3
size: -
D: TRBD1

CDR3: CASRLNPSLGKEAFF
DNA: TGTGCCAGCAGACTGAACCCGTCCCTGGGCAAGGAAGCTTTCTTT
J: TRBJ1-1
V: TRBV27
size: -
D: -

CDR3: CASSETSGRLGNEQFF
DNA: TGTGCCAGCAGTGAAACTAGCGGGAGATTGGGCAATGAGCAGTTCTTC
J: TRBJ2-1
V: TRBV2
size: -
D: TRBD2

CDR3: CASSPQLAGAISSYEQYF
DNA: TGTGCCAGCAGCCCCCAGCTAGCGGGGGCCATAAGCTCCTACGAGCAGTACTTC
J: TRBJ2-7
V: TRBV5-8
size: -
D: TRBD2

CDR3: CASSSRNIPNSTDTQYF
DNA: TGTGCCAGCAGCTCTCGTAACATACCCAATAGCACAGATACGCAGTATTTT
J: TRBJ2-3
V: TRBV5-4
size: -
D: -

CDR3: CASSMAVYGYTF
DNA: TGTGCCAGTAGTATGGCAGTTTATGGCTACACCTTC
J: TRBJ1-2
V: TRBV19
size: -
D: -

CDR3: CASSIGFRGGSREEQFF
DNA: TGTGCCAGCAGCATCGGCTTTCGCGGGGGGTCGCGCGAGGAGCAGTTCTTC
J: TRBJ2-1
V: TRBV7-6
size: -
D: TRBD2

CDR3: CASTLLDRGRSEAFF
DNA: TGTGCCAGCACCTTACTCGACAGGGGGCGGTCCGAAGCTTTCTTT
J: TRBJ1-1
V: TRBV28
size: once
D: TRBD1

CDR3: CASSPWPDRNTIYF
DNA: TGTGCCAGCAGCCCCTGGCCCGACAGGAACACCATATATTTT
J: TRBJ1-3
V: TRBV28
size: -
D: -

CDR3: CASSPGTGATGELFF
DNA: TGTGCCAGCAGCCCCGGGACAGGGGCCACCGGGGAGCTGTTTTTT
J: TRBJ2-2
V: TRBV5-6
size: -
D: TRBD1

CDR3: CASSRQLGSSGNTIYF
DNA: TGTGCCAGCAGCCGCCAGCTGGGGAGCTCTGGAAACACCATATATTTT
J: TRBJ1-3
V: TRBV13
size: -
D: -